These 5 T cell receptor beta chains share one sample of origin, sequenced in a study of control samples from healthy donors and cancer patients. Measured with immunoSEQ multiplex PCR; TCRdb has only the in-frame clones, and not every one. The table lists 20,000 to 30,000 clones, roughly 90% of them singletons. The sample comprised PBMCs. The receptors come from a man in his fifties or sixties with lung cancer.

This chain links TRBV7-8 with TRBJ1-1; D remains unclear. V lost 2 bases, J lost 1 base, and 8 bases lay in between. The CDR3 sequence is 14 residues long. The V gene's germline CDR1 is SGHVS and CDR2 FQNEAQ. CDR3: CASSLFLGNTEAFF. CDR3 coding DNA: TGTGCCAGCAGCTTATTTCTAGGGAACACTGAAGCTTTCTTT.

The chain combines TRBV7-9 with TRBJ2-7, with a weak D call TRBD1 (5 bases). Germline lookup yields CDR1 SEHNR and CDR2 FQNEAQ (reference sequence). This CDR3 comprises 14 residues. The V end was cut by 3 bases, the J end by 0 bases, with 9 bases between. As DNA, the CDR3 is TGTGCCAGCAGCTTCCAGGGAAGCTCCTACGAGCAGTACTTC. Residues: CASSFQGSSYEQYF.

The chain uses TRBV10-2 and TRBJ2-7, with 10 positions matching TRBD2. The CDR3 consists of 15 residues. Germline V lookup: CDR1 WSHSY, CDR2 SAAADI. The V and J ends lost 8 bases and 3 bases, in that order; junction bases with no gene match: 10. CDR3 loop: CASWSPSGGLYEQYF. The CDR3 bases are TGCGCCAGCTGGTCACCTAGCGGGGGACTCTACGAGCAGTACTTC.

CDR3 protein: CASRPSRGATKNIQYF. The CDR3 coding sequence is TGTGCCAGTAGACCTAGTAGGGGGGCCACCAAAAACATTCAGTACTTC. The J gene is TRBJ2-4, the V gene TRBV19, with D tentatively TRBD1 or TRBD2 (6 bases each). This CDR3 comprises 16 residues. V was shortened by 6 bases and J by 2 bases, with 17 bases between the two germline ends. Germline loops: CDR1 LNHDA, CDR2 SQIVND (reference sequence).

V and J are TRBV10-1 and TRBJ2-7; 8 positions agree with TRBD1. The CDR3 runs 12 residues. CDR1 is WNHNN, CDR2 SYGVQD, per germline (reference sequence). Trimming took 5 bases from V and 7 from J; bases not matched to a gene: 4. The CDR3 sequence: CASSSTGGEQYF. The DNA of the CDR3 is TGCGCCAGCAGTTCTACAGGGGGGGAGCAGTACTTC.